A selection of T cell receptor beta chains follows, all from one sample in a study of prognosis after radiotherapy for stage I lung cancer. TCRdb re-called the multiplex PCR reads with MiXCR, one entry per CDR3 protein. This table has around 30,000 distinct CDR3 sequences, around 32% appearing once. The sequencing here drew on PBMCs, taken before or after stereotactic body radiation therapy (not recorded which). Source of these receptors: a donor at least 50 years old with non-small cell lung cancer. CDR3s include the opening cysteine and the closing phenylalanine or tryptophan. D genes are given only for firm matches. Some rows have no size entry. The others give once, few or many, or a class for an expanded clone.

>many|.|TRBV27|TRBJ1-1
TGTGCCAGCAGTCCCCAGCCCCCTTTTTGGAACACTGAAGCTTTCTTT
CASSPQPPFWNTEAFF
>.|TRBD1|TRBV9|TRBJ2-1
TGTGCCAGCAGTTGGGACAGCTTTTCCTACAATGAGCAGTTCTTC
CASSWDSFSYNEQFF
>.|TRBD1|TRBV28|TRBJ1-2
TGTGCCAGCAGTTTATGGGAGGGGGCGAATGGCTACACCTTC
CASSLWEGANGYTF
>.|.|TRBV6-4|TRBJ2-1
TGTGCCAGCAGCGGGACTTCAGGGGGCAATGAGCAGTTCTTC
CASSGTSGGNEQFF
>many|TRBD2|TRBV7-8|TRBJ2-5
TGTGCCAGCAGCTTAGCGGGAGGGGAGACCCAGTACTTC
CASSLAGGETQYF
>.|TRBD1|TRBV20-1|TRBJ1-1
TGCAGTGCTAGGGTGGACAGGGACGGCACTGAAGCTTTCTTT
CSARVDRDGTEAFF
>many|.|TRBV30|TRBJ2-7
TGTGCCTGGAGTGTACAGCAAGGAGGGCCCATAGCTAAGCAGTACTTC
CAWSVQQGGPIAKQYF
>.|TRBD2|TRBV28|TRBJ2-1
TGTGCCAGAAGTACCTCGGGACTAGCGGTGTACTACAATGAGCAGTTCTTC
CARSTSGLAVYYNEQFF
>many|TRBD2|TRBV29-1|TRBJ2-5
TGCAGCGTTGAAGATTTAGCGGGAGTTACCCAGTACTTC
CSVEDLAGVTQYF
>many|.|TRBV6-1|TRBJ2-3
TGTGCCAGCAGTGCTACTACCGCAGATACGCAGTATTTT
CASSATTADTQYF
>many|.|TRBV20-1|TRBJ2-3
TGCAGTGCTACCACCGGCGGGACCGGCACAGATACGCAGTATTTT
CSATTGGTGTDTQYF
>many|.|TRBV2|TRBJ1-2
TGTGCCAGCAGTGAAAGGTTAGGGGGATCATTGGATGGCTACACCTTC
CASSERLGGSLDGYTF
>many|.|TRBV24-1|TRBJ2-5
TGTGCCACCAGTGACACCGGACCCGCAGGGGAGACCCAGTACTTC
CATSDTGPAGETQYF
>.|.|TRBV6-2/TRBV6-3|TRBJ1-2
TGTGCCAGCAGCCGTAGTCCCCTGGATGGCTACACCTTC
CASSRSPLDGYTF
>many|.|TRBV12-3/TRBV12-4|TRBJ1-2
TGTGCCAGCAGGGTAACAGGGATCCATGGCTACACCTTC
CASRVTGIHGYTF
>many|.|TRBV12-3/TRBV12-4|TRBJ1-1
TGTGCCAGCAGTCGTGACCAGGGCGCCGCTGAAGCTTTCTTT
CASSRDQGAAEAFF
>many|TRBD1|TRBV12-3/TRBV12-4|TRBJ2-7
TGTGCCAGCAGTCTAATGGACAGGGGGCATGTGCAGTACTTC
CASSLMDRGHVQYF
>many|.|TRBV12-3/TRBV12-4|TRBJ2-3
TGTGCCAGCAGTGGGGACGCAGATACGCAGTATTTT
CASSGDADTQYF